This T cell receptor (beta chain) is from a study of CD8 T cells in Susac syndrome (dated by TCRdb to the late 2010s). Regarding the study in general: Whether CD8+ T cell activation and differentiation in Susac syndrome was antigen driven was tested using repertoire sequencing. Here is what the overall study found, with its caveats: The number of individuals in the TCR sequencing and HLA analysis was acknowledged as relatively small.

The germline ends are 6 bases apart after V is trimmed by 5 bases and J by 4 bases. According to the germline V gene (reference sequence), CDR1 reads MNHEY and CDR2 reads SMNVEV. The CDR3 goes from the cysteine to the phenylalanine over 12 residues. This entry keeps only the CDR3 DNA: 36 bases, framed from base 1. Peripheral blood CD8+ and CD4+ T cells from healthy donors, Susac syndrome patients and multiple sclerosis patients were profiled by high-throughput TCR beta sequencing. The multiple sclerosis controls were treatment-naive patients who had stable or active relapsing-remitting disease and met the revised McDonald criteria. Bulk CD8+ and CD4+ T cells were purified by magnetic negative isolation, while CD8+ TEMRA cells were enriched using FACS. Blood was collected in EDTA tubes and processed within 24 hours, with PBMCs isolated through density gradient centrifugation. PBMCs intended for TCR sequencing were cryopreserved in liquid nitrogen and were subsequently thawed in a 37 degrees C water bath. Purity of sorted or isolated CD4+, CD8+ and CD8+ TEMRA cells was at least 90%.

This clonotype was counted a few times. Its antigen is unknown. Per-base quality was not reported, and no clone a single base away is much larger than it. RNA was extracted using the RNeasy kit, and roughly 0.45 to 1 microgram was reverse transcribed with random hexamers. TCR beta CDR3 regions were amplified with the immunoSEQ multiplex PCR assay covering 54 Vbeta and 13 Jbeta segments. Bias from PCR amplification was corrected by using a synthetic template baseline for primer optimization and for computational correction. The study's own analysis went as follows. Only productive sequences were kept, with reads annotated to V, D and J genes according to IMGT and analyzed in immunoSEQ Analyzer. Clonality was computed as one minus Shannon entropy normalized by log2 of the number of productive unique sequences. For each patient and control, public and private clones were evaluated among the 100 most prevalent clones. Clones were defined as Susac-specific if absent from the healthy and MS cohorts, from around 1,000 published viral clones and from other ImmuneACCESS disease sequences. TCRdb cleaned the public reads at Q25 with fastp, built clones with MiXCR and kept in-frame beta chains. CDR3 protein duplicates are merged, each entry listing the most common genes and DNA. TCRdb's processing, not the study's, gives the V and J calls here. The sample data list 200,000 to 300,000 distinct CDR3 sequences, and 93% of these were observed just once. The top ten clonotypes cover 0.055% to 0.075% of the sample.

This sequence originates from a human donor with multiple sclerosis. The sample comprised CD4+ T cells from PBMCs. The rearrangement joined TRBV27 to TRBJ2-1; TRBD1 is a possible D gene, resting on 6 matching bases. The bases are TGTGCCAGCAGTCAGGGGTACAATGAGCAGTTCTTC. It specifies CASSQGYNEQFF.